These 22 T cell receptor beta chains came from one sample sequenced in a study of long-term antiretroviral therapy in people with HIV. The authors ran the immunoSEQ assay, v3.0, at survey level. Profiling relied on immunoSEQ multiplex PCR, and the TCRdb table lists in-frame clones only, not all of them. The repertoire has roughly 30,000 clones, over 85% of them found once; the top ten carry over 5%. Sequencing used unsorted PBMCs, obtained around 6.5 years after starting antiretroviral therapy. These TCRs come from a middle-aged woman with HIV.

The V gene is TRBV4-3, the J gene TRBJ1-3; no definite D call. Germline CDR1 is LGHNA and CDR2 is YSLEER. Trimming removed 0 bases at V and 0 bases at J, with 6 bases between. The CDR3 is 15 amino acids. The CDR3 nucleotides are TGCGCCAGCAGCCAAGATCAGATCTCTGGAAACACCATATATTTT. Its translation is CASSQDQISGNTIYF.

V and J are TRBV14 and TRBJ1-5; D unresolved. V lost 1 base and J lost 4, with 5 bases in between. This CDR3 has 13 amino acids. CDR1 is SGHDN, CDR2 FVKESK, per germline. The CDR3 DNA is TGTGCCAGCAGCCAAGTCGGGAATCAGCCCCAGCATTTT. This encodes CASSQVGNQPQHF.

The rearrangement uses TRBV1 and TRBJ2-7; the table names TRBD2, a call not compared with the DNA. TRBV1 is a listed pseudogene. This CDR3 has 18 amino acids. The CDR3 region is CTSSQDCLTSGGLYEQYF. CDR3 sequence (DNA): TGCACCAGCAGCCAAGATTGTCTGACTAGCGGGGGGCTGTACGAGCAGTACTTC.

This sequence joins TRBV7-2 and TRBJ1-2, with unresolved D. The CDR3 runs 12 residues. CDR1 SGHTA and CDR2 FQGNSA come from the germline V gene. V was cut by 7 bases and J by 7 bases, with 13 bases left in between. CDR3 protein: CASTVLDVGYTF. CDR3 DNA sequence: TGTGCCAGCACCGTATTAGATGTTGGCTACACCTTC.

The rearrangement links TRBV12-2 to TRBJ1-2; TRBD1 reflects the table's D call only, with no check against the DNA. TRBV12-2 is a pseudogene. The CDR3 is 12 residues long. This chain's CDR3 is CASQGWDYGYTF. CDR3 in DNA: TGTGCAAGCCAGGGATGGGACTATGGCTACACCTTC.

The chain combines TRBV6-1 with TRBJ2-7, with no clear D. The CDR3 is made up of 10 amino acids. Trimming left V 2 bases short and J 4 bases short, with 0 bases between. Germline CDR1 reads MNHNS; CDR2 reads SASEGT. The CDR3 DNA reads TGTGCCAGCAGTGAATACGAGCAGTACTTC. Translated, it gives CASSEYEQYF.

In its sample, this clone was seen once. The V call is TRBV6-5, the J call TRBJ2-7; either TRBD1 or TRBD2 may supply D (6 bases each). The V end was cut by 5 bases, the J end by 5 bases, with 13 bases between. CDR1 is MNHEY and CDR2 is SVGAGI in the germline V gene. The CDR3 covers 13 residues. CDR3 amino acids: CASSPRGRDEQYF. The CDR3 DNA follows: TGTGCCAGCAGTCCCCGGGGGCGGGACGAGCAGTACTTC.

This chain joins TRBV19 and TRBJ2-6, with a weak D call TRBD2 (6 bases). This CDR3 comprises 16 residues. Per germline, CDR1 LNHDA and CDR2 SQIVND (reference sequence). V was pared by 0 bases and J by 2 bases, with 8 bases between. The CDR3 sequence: CASSIEGGTGANVLTF. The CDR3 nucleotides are TGTGCCAGTAGTATAGAGGGGGGTACTGGGGCCAACGTCCTGACTTTC. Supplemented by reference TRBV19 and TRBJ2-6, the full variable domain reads DGGITQSPKYLFRKEGQNVTLSCEQNLNHDAMYWYRQDPGQGLRLIYYSQIVNDFQKGDIAEGYSVSREKKESFPLTVTSAQKNPTAFYLCASSIEGGTGANVLTFGAGSRLTVL.

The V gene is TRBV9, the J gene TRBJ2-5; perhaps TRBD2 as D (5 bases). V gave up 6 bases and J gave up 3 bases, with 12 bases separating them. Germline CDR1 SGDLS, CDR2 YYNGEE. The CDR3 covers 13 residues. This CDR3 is CASTADFEETQYF. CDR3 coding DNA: TGTGCCAGCACGGCGGACTTTGAAGAGACCCAGTACTTC. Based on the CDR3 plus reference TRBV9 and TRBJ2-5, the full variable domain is DSGVTQTPKHLITATGQRVTLRCSPRSGDLSVYWYQQSLDQGLQFLIQYYNGEERAKGNILERFSAQQFPDLHSELNLSSLELGDSALYFCASTADFEETQYFGPGTRLLVL.

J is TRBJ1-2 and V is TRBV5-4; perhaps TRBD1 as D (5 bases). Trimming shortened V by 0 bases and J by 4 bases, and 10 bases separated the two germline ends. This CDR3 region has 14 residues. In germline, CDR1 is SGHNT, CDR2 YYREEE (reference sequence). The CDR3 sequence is CASSLEGRGYGYTF. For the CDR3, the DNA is TGTGCCAGCAGCTTGGAGGGGAGGGGCTATGGCTACACCTTC.

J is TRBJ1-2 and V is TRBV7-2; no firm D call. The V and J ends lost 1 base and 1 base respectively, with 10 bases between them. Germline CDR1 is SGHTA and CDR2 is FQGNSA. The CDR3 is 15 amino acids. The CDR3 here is CASSLVWGGNYGYTF. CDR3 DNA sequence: TGTGCCAGCAGCTTAGTATGGGGAGGTAACTATGGCTACACCTTC.

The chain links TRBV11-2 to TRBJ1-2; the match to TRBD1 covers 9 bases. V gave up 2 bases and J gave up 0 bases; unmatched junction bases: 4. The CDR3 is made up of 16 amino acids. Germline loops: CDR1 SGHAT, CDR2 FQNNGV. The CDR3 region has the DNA TGTGCCAGCAGCTTAATGGGACAGGGCCCTAACTATGGCTACACCTTC. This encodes CASSLMGQGPNYGYTF.

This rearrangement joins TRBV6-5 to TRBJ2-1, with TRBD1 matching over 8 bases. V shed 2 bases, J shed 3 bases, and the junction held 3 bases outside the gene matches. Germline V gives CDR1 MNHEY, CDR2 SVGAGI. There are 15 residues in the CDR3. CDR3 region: CASSYTGQDYNEQFF. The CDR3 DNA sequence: TGTGCCAGCAGTTACACGGGACAGGACTACAATGAGCAGTTCTTC.

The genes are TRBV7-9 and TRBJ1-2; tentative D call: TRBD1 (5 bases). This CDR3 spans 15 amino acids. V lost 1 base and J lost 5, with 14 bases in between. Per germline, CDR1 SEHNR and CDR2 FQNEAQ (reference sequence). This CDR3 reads CASSLEQATLYGYTF. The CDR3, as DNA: TGTGCCAGCAGCTTAGAACAGGCAACTTTATATGGCTACACCTTC.

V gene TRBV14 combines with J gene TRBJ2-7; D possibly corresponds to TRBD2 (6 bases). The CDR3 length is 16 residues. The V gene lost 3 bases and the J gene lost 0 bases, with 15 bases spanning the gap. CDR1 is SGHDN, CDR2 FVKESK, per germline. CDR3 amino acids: CASSHRRGAGSYEQYF. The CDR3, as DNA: TGTGCCAGCAGCCACCGACGCGGGGCTGGCTCCTACGAGCAGTACTTC. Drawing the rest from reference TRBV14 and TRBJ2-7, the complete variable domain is EAGVTQFPSHSVIEKGQTVTLRCDPISGHDNLYWYRRVMGKEIKFLLHFVKESKQDESGMPNNRFLAERTGGTYSTLKVQPAELEDSGVYFCASSHRRGAGSYEQYFGPGTRLTVT.

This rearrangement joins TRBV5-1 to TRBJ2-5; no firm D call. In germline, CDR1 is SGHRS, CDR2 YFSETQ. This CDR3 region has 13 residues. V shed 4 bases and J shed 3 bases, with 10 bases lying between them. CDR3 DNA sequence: TGCGCCAGCAGCCCGAATGGAAAAGAGACCCAGTACTTC. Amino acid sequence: CASSPNGKETQYF.

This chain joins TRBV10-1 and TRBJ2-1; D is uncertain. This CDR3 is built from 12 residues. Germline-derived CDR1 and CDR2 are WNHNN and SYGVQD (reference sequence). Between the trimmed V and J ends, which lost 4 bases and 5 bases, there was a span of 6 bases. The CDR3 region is CASSASHNEQFF. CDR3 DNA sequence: TGCGCCAGCAGTGCAAGTCACAATGAGCAGTTCTTC.

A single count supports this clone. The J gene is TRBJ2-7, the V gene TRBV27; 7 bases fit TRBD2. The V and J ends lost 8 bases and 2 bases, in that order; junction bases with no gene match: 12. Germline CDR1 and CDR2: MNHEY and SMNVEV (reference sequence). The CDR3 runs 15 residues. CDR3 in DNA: TGTGCCAGCGGGGGGGGGTATTCAGGTCCCTACGAGCAGTACTTC. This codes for CASGGGYSGPYEQYF.

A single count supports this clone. In DNA form, the CDR3 reads TGTGCCAGCAGCTTATTGGGGGGGTCAAAGGGAGAGACCCAGTACTTC. This translates into CASSLLGGSKGETQYF. The rearrangement joins TRBV7-2 to TRBJ2-5; 7 bases agree with TRBD2. The J segment lost 4 bases and the V segment lost 2 bases, leaving 10 bases of the junction unmatched. The germline V gene encodes CDR1 SGHTA and CDR2 FQGNSA. The CDR3 has 16 amino acids. Using reference TRBV7-2 and TRBJ2-5 for the parts outside the CDR3, the full variable domain is GAGVSQSPSNKVTEKGKDVELRCDPISGHTALYWYRQSLGQGLEFLIYFQGNSAPDKSGLPSDRFSAERTGGSVSTLTIQRTQQEDSAVYLCASSLLGGSKGETQYFGPGTRLLVL.

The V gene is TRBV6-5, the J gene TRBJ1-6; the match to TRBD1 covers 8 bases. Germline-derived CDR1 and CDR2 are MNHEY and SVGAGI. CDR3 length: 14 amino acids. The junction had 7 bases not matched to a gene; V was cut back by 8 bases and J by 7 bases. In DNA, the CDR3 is TGTGCCAGCGGCCCCGGGACAGGAAATTCACCCCTCCACTTT. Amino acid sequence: CASGPGTGNSPLHF.

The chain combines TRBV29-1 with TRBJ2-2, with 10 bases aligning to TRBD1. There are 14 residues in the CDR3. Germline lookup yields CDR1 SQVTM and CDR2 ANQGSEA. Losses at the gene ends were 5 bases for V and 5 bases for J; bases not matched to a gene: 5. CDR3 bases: TGCAGCGTTCTGGGACAGGGGCGTACCGGGGAGCTGTTTTTT. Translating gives CSVLGQGRTGELFF.

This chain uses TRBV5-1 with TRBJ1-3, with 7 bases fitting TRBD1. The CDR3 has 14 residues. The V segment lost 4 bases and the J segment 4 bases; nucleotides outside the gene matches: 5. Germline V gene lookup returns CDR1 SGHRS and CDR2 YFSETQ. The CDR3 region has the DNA TGCGCCAGCAGCACACAGGGGATAGGAAACACCATATATTTT. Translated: CASSTQGIGNTIYF.